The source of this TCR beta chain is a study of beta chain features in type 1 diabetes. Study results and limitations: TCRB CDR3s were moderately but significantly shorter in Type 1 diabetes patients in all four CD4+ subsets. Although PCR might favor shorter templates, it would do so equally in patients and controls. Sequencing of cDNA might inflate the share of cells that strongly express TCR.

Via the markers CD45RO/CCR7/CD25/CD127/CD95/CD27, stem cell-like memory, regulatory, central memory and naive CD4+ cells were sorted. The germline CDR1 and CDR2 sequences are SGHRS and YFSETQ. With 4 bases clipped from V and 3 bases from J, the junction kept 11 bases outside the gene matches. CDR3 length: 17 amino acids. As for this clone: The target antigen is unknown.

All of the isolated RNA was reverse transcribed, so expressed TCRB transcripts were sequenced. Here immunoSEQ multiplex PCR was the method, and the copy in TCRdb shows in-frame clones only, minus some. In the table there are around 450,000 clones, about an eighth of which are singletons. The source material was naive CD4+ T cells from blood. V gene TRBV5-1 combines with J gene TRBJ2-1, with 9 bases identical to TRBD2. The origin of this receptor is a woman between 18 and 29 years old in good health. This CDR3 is CASSPGLAAQNYNEQFF. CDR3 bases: TGCGCCAGCAGCCCGGGACTAGCCGCCCAGAACTACAATGAGCAGTTCTTC.